Below, 23 T cell receptor beta chains from the same sample are listed, as sequenced in a study of CD8 T cells in Susac syndrome. RNA in amounts of about 0.5 to 1 ug was reverse transcribed with random hexamers. TCRdb called the immunoSEQ multiplex PCR reads again in MiXCR, with one record for every CDR3 protein. The sample includes roughly 150,000 distinct CDR3 sequences, 92% seen only once; the top ten take approximately 0.082%. Sequencing used CD4+ T cells from PBMCs. The receptors come from a human donor in good health.

In the case of this clonotype: One end of the junction is discordant with germline, which a read error may explain. This rearrangement joins TRBV30 to TRBJ2-1; D perhaps matches TRBD2 (6 bases). The CDR3 contains 10 residues. Per the germline V gene, CDR1 is GTSNPN and CDR2 is SVGIG (reference sequence). As DNA, the CDR3 is TGTGCCGGGAGGAGGAATGAGCAGTTCTTC. Protein sequence: CAGRRNEQFF.

In DNA, the CDR3 is TGTGCCAGCACCCCTGGGAGGGACACAGATACGCAGTATTTT. This encodes CASTPGRDTDTQYF. The J gene is TRBJ2-3, the V gene TRBV5-4, with TRBD2 matching over 7 bases. Germline CDR1 SGHNT, CDR2 YYREEE (reference sequence). The CDR3 has 14 amino acids. J was trimmed by 2 bases and V by 6 bases; bases with no gene match: 6.

This clonotype was counted between two and nine times. The V and J genes are TRBV5-1 and TRBJ2-5, with 7 nucleotides matching TRBD2. Germline V gene data show CDR1 as SGHRS and CDR2 as YFSETQ. The V segment lost 2 bases and the J segment 5 bases; nucleotides outside the gene matches: 3. The CDR3 covers 13 residues. The CDR3 region is CASSFEGGETQYF. The CDR3 DNA reads as TGCGCCAGCAGCTTCGAGGGAGGGGAGACCCAGTACTTC.

The chain links TRBV4-3 to TRBJ1-5; 7 positions agree with TRBD1. Losses at the gene ends were 0 bases for V and 9 bases for J; bases not matched to a gene: 5. Germline assignment: CDR1 LGHNA and CDR2 YSLEER. The CDR3 extends over 14 amino acids. The CDR3 region is CASSQDATGRPQHF. Written as DNA, the CDR3 is TGCGCCAGCAGCCAAGATGCGACAGGGAGGCCCCAGCATTTT.

This sequence joins TRBV7-9 and TRBJ2-3, with 10 positions matching TRBD2. The CDR3 runs 17 residues. Looked up from germline, CDR1 is SEHNR and CDR2 is FQNEAQ (reference sequence). After removal of 0 bases from V and 1 base from J, the junction contained 4 bases not matched to a gene. This CDR3 reads CASSLALAGDRTDTQYF. CDR3 bases: TGTGCCAGCAGCTTAGCCCTAGCGGGAGACCGCACAGATACGCAGTATTTT.

The rearrangement links TRBV7-8 to TRBJ1-2, with 9 bases fitting TRBD1. The germline CDR1 and CDR2 sequences are SGHVS and FQNEAQ. After removal of 0 bases from V and 4 bases from J, the junction contained 6 bases not matched to a gene. The CDR3 runs to 16 residues. The CDR3 nucleotides are TGTGCCAGCAGCTTAGCGCGGGGGACAGGGAGCTATGGCTACACCTTC. Protein sequence: CASSLARGTGSYGYTF. The entire variable domain, with the rest obtained from reference TRBV7-8 and TRBJ1-2, is as follows: GAGVSQSPRYKVAKRGQDVALRCDPISGHVSLFWYQQALGQGPEFLTYFQNEAQLDKSGLPSDRFFAERPEGSVSTLKIQRTQQEDSAVYLCASSLARGTGSYGYTFGSGTRLTVV.

The chain joins TRBV24-1 to TRBJ2-5; D gene unclear. Germline CDR1 reads KGHDR; CDR2 reads SFDVKD. The CDR3 sequence is 18 residues long. Trimming pared 3 bases from V and 3 bases from J, leaving 22 bases between. Here the CDR3 DNA reads TGTGCCACCAGTGATCCCCCCGACGACATATTTAGGAAAGAGACCCAGTACTTC. This sequence encodes CATSDPPDDIFRKETQYF.

V usage is TRBV20-1 and J usage is TRBJ1-1, with a possible D match to TRBD1 (5 bases). The CDR3 contains 14 residues. Trimming pared 5 bases from V and 1 base from J, leaving 14 bases between. The germline gives CDR1 DFQATT, CDR2 SNEGSKA (reference sequence). CDR3 nucleotides: TGCAGTGCTGCGACAGTTTATACGAACACTGAAGCTTTCTTT. The encoded protein is CSAATVYTNTEAFF.

The chain carries TRBV29-1 and TRBJ2-7; either TRBD1 or TRBD2 may fit D (5 bases each). The CDR3 totals 12 residues. Germline V gene lookup returns CDR1 SQVTM and CDR2 ANQGSEA. V was trimmed by 4 bases and J by 1 base, leaving 8 bases between them. Here the CDR3 reads CSVGGGSYEQYF. The CDR3 DNA is TGCAGCGTTGGTGGGGGTTCCTACGAGCAGTACTTC.

For the CDR3, the DNA is TGTGCCAGCAGTCCCCTTGGGACTAGCGGGGGAAATGAGCAGTTCTTC. It encodes CASSPLGTSGGNEQFF. This chain links TRBV12-3 or TRBV12-4 with TRBJ2-1, with 14 bases matching TRBD2. With V trimmed by 5 bases and J by 7 bases, 7 bases remained unmatched. The CDR3 spans 16 residues.

The chain is built from TRBV5-4 and TRBJ1-1, with D perhaps TRBD1 (6 bases). In germline, CDR1 is SGHNT, CDR2 YYREEE (reference sequence). This CDR3 spans 13 amino acids. The V end lost 4 bases, the J end lost 7 bases, and 14 bases lay between the germline ends. The CDR3 loop reads CASSRSTGLEAFF. CDR3 coding DNA: TGTGCCAGCAGCCGTTCGACAGGACTTGAAGCTTTCTTT.

The V call is TRBV11-3, the J call TRBJ1-1, with 10 bases identical to TRBD1. From germline, CDR1 is SGHNT and CDR2 YENEEA. The CDR3 has 15 amino acids. Trimming cost V 3 bases and J 4 bases; bases outside gene matches: 5. The CDR3 here is CASSFTGTGVTEAFF. The DNA for the CDR3 is TGTGCCAGCAGCTTTACCGGGACAGGGGTCACTGAAGCTTTCTTT.

This chain connects TRBV5-6 to TRBJ2-5; tentatively, D is TRBD1 (5 bases). Trimming removed 4 bases from V and 1 base from J, with 11 bases in between. Germline CDR1 is SGHDT and CDR2 is YYEEEE. The CDR3 extends over 14 amino acids. CDR3 DNA: TGTGCCAGCAGCACCTGGGGCACCCAAGAGACCCAGTACTTC. Protein product: CASSTWGTQETQYF. Using reference TRBV5-6 and TRBJ2-5 for the parts outside the CDR3, the full variable domain is DAGVTQSPTHLIKTRGQQVTLRCSPKSGHDTVSWYQQALGQGPQFIFQYYEEEERQRGNFPDRFSGHQFPNYSSELNVNALLLGDSALYLCASSTWGTQETQYFGPGTRLLVL.

In this sample, this clonotype turned up a few times. CDR3 amino acids: CAIRKDSDSYEQYF. CDR3 nucleotides: TGTGCCATCAGAAAGGACAGTGACTCCTACGAGCAGTACTTC. The rearrangement links TRBV10-3 to TRBJ2-7; tentative D call: TRBD1 (6 bases). The ends were cut back, 6 bases at V and 0 bases at J, with 12 bases in the middle. Germline loops: CDR1 ENHRY, CDR2 SYGVKD. The CDR3 has 14 amino acids.

V is TRBV5-1 and J is TRBJ2-7, with a possible D match to TRBD1 (6 bases). The CDR3 length is 13 residues. Germline CDR1 reads SGHRS; CDR2 reads YFSETQ. The V gene lost 1 base and the J gene lost 5 bases, with 10 bases spanning the gap. Here the CDR3 reads CASSLIQGHEQYF. Written as DNA, the CDR3 is TGCGCCAGCAGCTTGATCCAGGGGCACGAGCAGTACTTC.

The chain carries TRBV30 and TRBJ2-3; D not certain. CDR3 length equals 13 residues. The V end lost 5 bases, the J end lost 1 base, and 10 bases lay between the germline ends. CDR1 GTSNPN and CDR2 SVGIG come from the germline V gene (reference sequence). CDR3 loop: CAWYSRGTDTQYF. The CDR3 bases are TGTGCCTGGTATTCTAGGGGCACAGATACGCAGTATTTT. Supplemented by reference TRBV30 and TRBJ2-3, the full variable domain reads SQTIHQWPATLVQPVGSPLSLECTVEGTSNPNLYWYRQAAGRGLQLLFYSVGIGQISSEVPQNLSASRPQDRQFILSSKKLLLSDSGFYLCAWYSRGTDTQYFGPGTRLTVL.

This sequence joins TRBV20-1 and TRBJ1-1, with a possible D match to TRBD1 (6 bases). In germline, CDR1 is DFQATT, CDR2 SNEGSKA (reference sequence). There are 13 residues in the CDR3. V gave up 4 bases and J gave up 1 base, with 10 bases separating them. The CDR3 region has the DNA TGCAGTGCTACGGGACACGGGAACACTGAAGCTTTCTTT. It is translated as CSATGHGNTEAFF.

This clonotype was observed a handful of times. The chain joins TRBV12-3 or TRBV12-4 to TRBJ2-7, with 9 positions matching TRBD1. The trim removed 5 bases at V and 2 bases at J, leaving 4 bases unmatched. The length of the CDR3 is 14 residues. CDR3 nucleotide sequence: TGTGCCAGCAGTGGGGGGACAGGGACCTACGAGCAGTACTTC. Protein sequence: CASSGGTGTYEQYF.

The chain combines TRBV11-1 with TRBJ1-3; weak D call: TRBD1 (6 bases). Germline loops: CDR1 SGHAT, CDR2 FQDESV (reference sequence). CDR3 length: 21 amino acids. Deletions cut 0 bases from V and 0 bases from J, with 24 bases between. For the CDR3, the DNA is TGTGCCAGCAGCTTAGCCCCTAAGGGGCTAACAGGGATCGGCTCTGGAAACACCATATATTTT. Residues: CASSLAPKGLTGIGSGNTIYF.

The gene calls are TRBV7-3 and TRBJ2-1, with 8 nucleotides matching TRBD1. Germline V gene lookup returns CDR1 SGHTA and CDR2 FQGTGA. The J segment lost 4 bases and the V segment lost 4 bases, leaving 9 bases of the junction unmatched. CDR3 size: 16 residues. The CDR3 DNA reads as TGTGCCAGCAGCTCCGCCGGGACAGGACATTACAATGAGCAGTTCTTC. It encodes CASSSAGTGHYNEQFF.

This sequence joins TRBV30 and TRBJ2-5; TRBD1 or TRBD2 may be the D gene (6 bases each). Germline V CDR1 and CDR2: GTSNPN, SVGIG (reference sequence). The CDR3 sequence is 14 residues long. V lost 0 bases to trimming and J lost 4 bases, with 12 bases between them. The DNA of the CDR3 is TGTGCCTGGAGTGTAACCGGGGGCAGAGAGACCCAGTACTTC. Translation: CAWSVTGGRETQYF.

The chain combines TRBV20-1 with TRBJ2-3; 10 bases line up with TRBD1. The CDR3 totals 14 residues. Germline V lookup: CDR1 DFQATT, CDR2 SNEGSKA (reference sequence). V shed 3 bases, J shed 3 bases, and the junction held 3 bases outside the gene matches. The CDR3 spells CSARTGGATDTQYF. The CDR3 DNA is TGCAGTGCTAGGACAGGGGGCGCGACAGATACGCAGTATTTT.

As to this clonotype: A junction end diverges from the germline sequence, so it may reflect a read error. The DNA for the CDR3 is TGTGCCAGCAGTTTCTCCGGGACAGCGAACACCGGGGAGCTGTTTTTT. This sequence encodes CASSFSGTANTGELFF. The gene calls are TRBV5-1 and TRBJ2-2; 7 bases align to TRBD1. The CDR3 spans 16 residues. Germline CDR1 is SGHRS and CDR2 is YFSETQ.